Included here is one TCR beta chain sequence, with context. Its antigen remains unidentified. The authors' processing: Junction-only sequences produced by ImmunoSEQ had no quality scores, so filtering differed. Libraries were prepared by immunoSEQ multiplex PCR; TCRdb keeps only in-frame clonotypes and omits some of them. V, J and clone size are those of that table, while D and trimming were read from the DNA. The data contain about 110,000 clones, about 71% of them singletons. This entry comes from a study of shared clonotypes between healthy human individuals. As for the study in general: Each donor's CD8 memory used one plate, CD8 naive two, each CD4 subset three.

Whole-study results and caveats: Researchers sampled blood only, noting tissue repertoires likely differ. It was the non-shared clonotypes that had lower generation probabilities than clonotypes shared by all four donors.

Source material: memory CD8+ T cells sorted from blood. Subset denoted: CD45RO+ cells pooled with CCR7-negative TemRA cells. The source of this sequence is a woman aged 25 to 39 in good health.

The CDR3 nucleotides read TGCGCCAGCAGTGAGTTATTGGGCCTGCGAGACGAGCAGTACTTC. It codes for CASSELLGLRDEQYF. J is TRBJ2-7 and V is TRBV10-2; D unclear. Per germline, CDR1 WSHSY and CDR2 SAAADI. There are 15 residues in the CDR3. V dropped 1 base and J dropped 5 bases, with 15 bases sitting between them.